These 25 T cell receptor beta chains were sequenced from one sample in a study of blood T cell repertoires in COVID-19. Assay: immunoSEQ multiplex PCR; the TCRdb copy retains only in-frame clones and omits some. The table has about 200,000 clones, 85% seen once. Specimen: peripheral blood. The receptors shown here come from a woman aged 70 to 79 with COVID-19, enrolled during active disease.

The V and J genes are TRBV19 and TRBJ2-1, with D maybe TRBD2 (5 bases). V was shortened by 4 bases and J by 4 bases, with 17 bases between the two germline ends. Germline CDR1 LNHDA, CDR2 SQIVND (reference sequence). CDR3 length equals 16 residues. CDR3 bases: TGTGCCAGTAGTAACGAGCGGTCTAGGTCTTACAATGAGCAGTTCTTC. Translated, it gives CASSNERSRSYNEQFF.

The chain carries TRBV7-2 and TRBJ1-5; no clear D gene. V was pared by 1 base and J by 7 bases, with 11 bases between. Germline values: CDR1 SGHTA, CDR2 FQGNSA. The CDR3 contains 14 residues. Written as DNA, the CDR3 is TGTGCCAGCAGCTTAGGCCCTCTGGGCCAGCCCCAGCATTTT. Its protein product is CASSLGPLGQPQHF.

V gene TRBV4-1 combines with J gene TRBJ2-3; TRBD2 aligns across 14 bases. The CDR3 spans 18 residues. Germline CDR1 and CDR2: MGHRA and YSYEKL. The trim removed 3 bases at V and 2 bases at J, leaving 7 bases unmatched. The CDR3 nucleotides read TGCGCCAGCAGCCACGGACTAGCGGGGGGCCTTCTCACAGATACGCAGTATTTT. As protein: CASSHGLAGGLLTDTQYF.

The chain employs TRBV5-6 and TRBJ2-5; possibly TRBD2 for D (5 bases). In germline, CDR1 is SGHDT, CDR2 YYEEEE. This CDR3 is 15 amino acids long. V shed 4 bases and J shed 1 base, with 14 bases lying between them. CDR3 protein: CASSPKRGIQETQYF. In DNA form, the CDR3 reads TGTGCCAGCAGCCCCAAACGGGGTATCCAAGAGACCCAGTACTTC.

J is TRBJ1-1 and V is TRBV18; D might be TRBD1 (6 bases). From germline, CDR1 is KGHSH and CDR2 LQKENI. The CDR3 is made up of 14 amino acids. V was shortened by 4 bases and J by 1 base, with 10 bases between the two germline ends. The CDR3 DNA sequence: TGTGCCAGCTCACTCCCGACAGGGAACACTGAAGCTTTCTTT. This encodes CASSLPTGNTEAFF.

This clone was counted once. The chain is built from TRBV25-1 and TRBJ1-6; D perhaps matches TRBD1 (5 bases). The V end was cut by 8 bases, the J end by 6 bases, with 23 bases between. This CDR3 comprises 17 residues. Germline V gene sequence: CDR1 MGHDK, CDR2 SYGVNS. The CDR3 sequence: CASAQTASFTVNSPLHF. The CDR3, as DNA: TGTGCCAGCGCGCAGACAGCCTCTTTTACTGTTAATTCACCCCTCCACTTT.

This chain connects TRBV5-4 to TRBJ1-2; the match to TRBD1 covers 8 bases. Germline lookup yields CDR1 SGHNT and CDR2 YYREEE (reference sequence). This CDR3 is 15 amino acids long. Germline trimming cut 4 bases from V and 3 bases from J; bases unmatched to any gene: 8. CDR3 sequence: CASSVPQGADYGYTF. In nucleotides, the CDR3 is TGTGCCAGCAGCGTCCCCCAGGGGGCAGACTATGGCTACACCTTC.

This chain uses TRBV27 with TRBJ2-3; TRBD1 matches at 9 bases. This CDR3 has 15 residues. Germline trimming cut 6 bases from V and 5 bases from J; bases unmatched to any gene: 9. The V gene's germline CDR1 is MNHEY and CDR2 SMNVEV (reference sequence). CDR3 loop: CASRSGTGIIDTQYF. For the CDR3, the DNA is TGTGCCAGCAGGTCCGGGACAGGGATAATAGATACGCAGTATTTT.

The rearrangement joins TRBV6-2 or TRBV6-3 to TRBJ1-2; the match to TRBD1 covers 9 bases. This CDR3 has 15 residues. CDR1 MNHEY and CDR2 SVGEGT come from the germline V gene. Trimming at V came to 4 bases and at J to 4 bases, leaving 7 bases not matched to a gene. CDR3 protein: CASSSPGQGGYGYTF. The CDR3 bases are TGTGCCAGCAGTTCCCCGGGACAGGGCGGCTATGGCTACACCTTC.

This sequence joins TRBV9 and TRBJ1-2; 7 bases map to TRBD1. CDR3 length equals 18 residues. Germline V gives CDR1 SGDLS, CDR2 YYNGEE. With V trimmed by 3 bases and J by 8 bases, 22 bases remained unmatched. This CDR3 is CASSAGHRGGEPYGGYTF. CDR3 coding DNA: TGTGCCAGCAGCGCGGGACACCGAGGGGGCGAACCCTATGGGGGCTACACCTTC.

V and J are TRBV7-2 and TRBJ1-1; D may be TRBD1 (6 bases). Germline CDR1 is SGHTA and CDR2 is FQGNSA. Trimming removed 3 bases from V and 6 bases from J, with 20 bases in between. The CDR3 loop spans 16 amino acids. The CDR3 DNA follows: TGTGCCAGCAGCTTTCGGGGCAGCAGGGGTTCTTCTGAAGCTTTCTTT. Translation gives CASSFRGSRGSSEAFF. The full variable domain, its missing parts supplied by reference TRBV7-2 and TRBJ1-1, is GAGVSQSPSNKVTEKGKDVELRCDPISGHTALYWYRQSLGQGLEFLIYFQGNSAPDKSGLPSDRFSAERTGGSVSTLTIQRTQQEDSAVYLCASSFRGSRGSSEAFFGQGTRLTVV.

The chain recombines TRBV19 with TRBJ1-6, with TRBD1 matching over 9 bases. With V trimmed by 4 bases and J by 6 bases, 1 base remained unmatched. This CDR3 region has 14 residues. CDR1 is LNHDA, CDR2 SQIVND, per germline (reference sequence). The CDR3: CASSTTGGNSPLHF. In DNA form, the CDR3 reads TGTGCCAGTAGTACGACAGGGGGTAATTCACCCCTCCACTTT.

CDR3 nucleotide sequence: TGTGCCAGCAGTTACTCTTGGTCCCTAGAAGCTTTCTTT. Protein: CASSYSWSLEAFF. The chain links TRBV6-2 or TRBV6-3 to TRBJ1-1; D gene uncertain. There are 13 residues in the CDR3. Germline-derived CDR1 and CDR2 are MNHEY and SVGEGT. V dropped 0 bases and J dropped 8 bases, with 10 bases sitting between them.

The chain links TRBV7-3 to TRBJ1-2; 8 bases fit TRBD1. The CDR3 spans 14 residues. V lost 6 bases, J lost 4 bases, and 7 bases stayed unmatched. Looked up from germline, CDR1 is SGHTA and CDR2 is FQGTGA. Here the CDR3 DNA reads TGTGCCAGCAGTGATACCGGGACAGGCTATGGCTACACCTTC. Encoded protein: CASSDTGTGYGYTF.

The chain joins TRBV5-1 to TRBJ2-1; 10 bases match TRBD2. The CDR3 loop spans 17 amino acids. The V and J ends lost 0 bases and 12 bases, in that order; junction bases with no gene match: 15. Germline V CDR1 and CDR2: SGHRS, YFSETQ. The CDR3 coding sequence is TGCGCCAGCAGCTTGGAGCCAGCGGGGGGGCCTAACCTAGGGCAGTTCTTC. This gives the protein CASSLEPAGGPNLGQFF.

The chain has TRBV21-1 and TRBJ1-5. TRBV21-1 is assigned pseudogene status. The CDR3 spans 13 residues. CDR3 coding DNA: TGTGCCAACGGGCCGGGGTCCAATCAGCCCCAGCATTTT. Translating gives CANGPGSNQPQHF.

The rearrangement joins TRBV6-1 to TRBJ1-1; 8 bases agree with TRBD1. The V gene end was trimmed by 2 bases and the J gene end by 4 bases; junction bases not matched to a gene: 9. The CDR3 covers 16 residues. Germline-derived CDR1 and CDR2 are MNHNS and SASEGT. CDR3 in DNA: TGTGCCAGCAGTGAACGGGTGACAGGGGTTGCCACTGAAGCTTTCTTT. Translation gives CASSERVTGVATEAFF.

This rearrangement joins TRBV19 to TRBJ1-1; weak D call: TRBD1 (6 bases). V was cut by 3 bases and J by 1 base, with 12 bases left in between. The CDR3 has 15 residues. Per the germline V gene, CDR1 is LNHDA and CDR2 is SQIVND (reference sequence). The CDR3 here is CASSIRGLRNTEAFF. CDR3 sequence (DNA): TGTGCCAGTAGTATCAGGGGCCTTAGGAACACTGAAGCTTTCTTT.

The chain carries TRBV6-1 and TRBJ1-1, with D perhaps TRBD1 (5 bases). This CDR3 region has 17 residues. In germline, CDR1 is MNHNS, CDR2 SASEGT. The V end lost 1 base, the J end lost 5 bases, and 20 bases lay between the germline ends. The CDR3: CASSEGRQGGVATEAFF. In DNA, the CDR3 is TGTGCCAGCAGTGAAGGGCGTCAGGGTGGCGTCGCGACTGAAGCTTTCTTT.

This clone was seen only once. V and J are TRBV6-5 and TRBJ2-1; weak D call: TRBD2 (6 bases). The V gene's germline CDR1 is MNHEY and CDR2 SVGAGI. The germline V and J ends were trimmed by 7 bases and 5 bases, with 15 bases remaining between them. CDR3 length: 14 amino acids. CDR3 region: CASTRDLMNNEQFF. CDR3 in DNA: TGTGCCAGCACCAGGGACTTGATGAACAATGAGCAGTTCTTC.

The chain is built from TRBV19 and TRBJ1-1; D may be TRBD1 (5 bases). The CDR3 extends over 15 amino acids. Germline loops: CDR1 LNHDA, CDR2 SQIVND (reference sequence). Trimming left V 4 bases short and J 3 bases short, with 15 bases between. CDR3: CASSTRGGGYTEAFF. CDR3 DNA: TGTGCCAGTAGTACAAGGGGAGGAGGCTACACTGAAGCTTTCTTT. The whole variable domain, remainder taken from reference TRBV19 and TRBJ1-1, is DGGITQSPKYLFRKEGQNVTLSCEQNLNHDAMYWYRQDPGQGLRLIYYSQIVNDFQKGDIAEGYSVSREKKESFPLTVTSAQKNPTAFYLCASSTRGGGYTEAFFGQGTRLTVV.

In DNA, the CDR3 is TGTGCCAGCAGTCCTCGGGCGGGAGCCATCACAGATACGCAGTATTTT. It translates to CASSPRAGAITDTQYF. The chain is built from TRBV25-1 and TRBJ2-3, with 7 bases fitting TRBD2. This CDR3 contains 16 residues. The ends lost 5 bases at V and 2 bases at J; junction bases unmatched: 10. Germline CDR1 reads MGHDK; CDR2 reads SYGVNS.

The J gene is TRBJ2-1, the V gene TRBV27, with D possibly matching TRBD2 (6 bases). CDR1 and CDR2 from the germline V gene are MNHEY and SMNVEV (reference sequence). The CDR3 sequence is 15 residues long. Trimming left V 6 bases short and J 8 bases short, with 20 bases between. The CDR3 loop reads CASRIRTTVIDEQFF. The CDR3 bases are TGTGCCAGCAGAATAAGGACTACCGTAATCGATGAGCAGTTCTTC.

V usage is TRBV21-1 and J usage is TRBJ2-5; the D call in the table, TRBD1, was not verified against the DNA. TRBV21-1 is flagged as a pseudogene. This CDR3 contains 18 residues. As DNA, the CDR3 is TGTGCCAGCAGCAATCCCGGGACAGGGGCCCCGTACCAAGAGACCCAGTACTTC. Its translation: CASSNPGTGAPYQETQYF.

The CDR3 bases are TGTGCCAGCAACATAGCGGGAGCTCGCACAGATACGCAGTATTTT. This encodes CASNIAGARTDTQYF. V usage is TRBV7-2 and J usage is TRBJ2-3; 9 bases line up with TRBD2. With 7 bases clipped from V and 1 base from J, the junction kept 6 bases outside the gene matches. This CDR3 region has 15 residues. The germline CDR1 and CDR2 sequences are SGHTA and FQGNSA.